In its sample, the clone carrying this TCR beta chain was seen a few times. Its antigen remains unknown. Library construction for TCR beta used iRepertoire HTBI primers and Arm-PCR of CDR3 regions. One entry per CDR3 protein results from TCRdb running MiXCR on the multiplex PCR reads. There are over 450,000 distinct CDR3 sequences in the sample; around a fifth occur only once, and about 7% lies in the top ten. The entry originates in a study of regulatory T cells in long-lasting Graves disease. Overall study context: Persistent Graves' disease denoted over 5 years of antithyroid drugs plus positive TSH receptor antibodies. Study results and caveats: Whereas about a thousand public clonotypes were shared by new patients, persistent patients shared more, at 2,500 to 3,500. Graves' patients with persistent disease showed TCR diversity lower than patients newly diagnosed.

This CDR3 spans 13 amino acids. V lost 5 bases to trimming and J lost 6 bases, with 13 bases between them. Time point given: persistent/refractory GD, antithyroid drugs over 5 years with positive TRAb. Researchers made the TCR library from RNA that was extracted from PBMCs. Peripheral blood, at about 8.9 milliliters, went into EDTA tubes. The sequence derives from a female donor with Graves disease. This chain joins TRBV12-3 or TRBV12-4 and TRBJ1-2, with no clear D. The sample here was peripheral blood mononuclear cells (PBMCs), taken when the disease was refractory, from a patient treated with antithyroid drugs. The CDR3 protein is CASSHFLMNGYTF. As DNA, the CDR3 is TGTGCCAGCAGTCACTTCCTGATGAATGGCTACACCTTC.